This is a list of T cell receptor beta chains from one sample in a study of blood T cell repertoires in COVID-19. Libraries were prepared by immunoSEQ multiplex PCR; TCRdb keeps only in-frame clonotypes and omits some of them. The data contain approximately 64,000 clones, approximately 77% of them seen just once; the ten biggest clones take up more than 0.7%. The sequenced material came from peripheral blood. The receptors were gathered from a woman in her 70s with acute or convalescent COVID-19. CDR3s include the opening cysteine and the closing phenylalanine or tryptophan. The D gene is left open where the match is weak. Some rows mark clone size as missing; the rest say once, few, many or name a class of expanded clone.

clone_size	d_call	j_call	v_call	cdr3_nt	cdr3_aa
once	.	TRBJ1-2	TRBV18	TGTGCCAGCTCACCCTCGGGGGGCGCCTATGGCTACACCTTC	CASSPSGGAYGYTF
.	TRBD1	TRBJ1-1	TRBV5-8	TGTGCCAGCGAGATACCGGGACAGGATCTTGAAGCTTTCTTT	CASEIPGQDLEAFF
once	.	TRBJ1-2	TRBV19	TGTGCCAGTAGTACCTGGACAGTTGACTATGGCTACACCTTC	CASSTWTVDYGYTF
.	.	TRBJ2-3	TRBV5-1	TGCGCCAGCAGCCTGGTAGGGGTTGGTCCAGATACGCAGTATTTT	CASSLVGVGPDTQYF
once	.	TRBJ1-6	TRBV4-2	TGTGCCAGCAGCCAAGATCCGGGGTGGAGAGATTCACCCCTCCACTTT	CASSQDPGWRDSPLHF
.	.	TRBJ1-2	TRBV6-6	TGTGCCAGCAGTTACTCTAGGGGTGATGGCTACACCTTC	CASSYSRGDGYTF
.	.	TRBJ2-4	TRBV30	TGTGCCTGGAGTCTCTCGGGGGGCCATAACATTCAGTACTTC	CAWSLSGGHNIQYF
.	TRBD2	TRBJ2-1	TRBV14	TGTGCCAGCAGCCAAGGACTAGCGGGAGAGCAGTTCTTC	CASSQGLAGEQFF
.	TRBD2	TRBJ2-2	TRBV5-1	TGCGCCAGCAGCTTGGTTCTAGCGGGAAACACCGGGGAGCTGTTTTTT	CASSLVLAGNTGELFF
.	TRBD2	TRBJ2-2	TRBV4-1	TGCGCCAGCAGCCAAGGGCTAGCGGGGGGCACCGGGGAGCTGTTTTTT	CASSQGLAGGTGELFF
.	TRBD1	TRBJ2-7	TRBV28	TGTGCCAGCAGGACCGGGACAGGGACAGTGGGCGAGCAGTACTTC	CASRTGTGTVGEQYF
.	TRBD2	TRBJ2-6	TRBV7-2	TGTGCCAGCAGCCCCGGGGGGTCTCCGCCTGGGGCCAACGTCCTGACTTTC	CASSPGGSPPGANVLTF
.	TRBD2	TRBJ2-7	TRBV28	TGTGCCAGCAGTTTACTCCAGGGTACCTGGGAGGGGCAGTACTTC	CASSLLQGTWEGQYF
few	TRBD1	TRBJ1-1	TRBV18	TGTGCCAGCTCACCTACTGGGACAGGGGGCACTGAAGCTTTCTTT	CASSPTGTGGTEAFF
.	.	TRBJ1-4	TRBV6-5	TGTGCCACCCAGGGTTCCCATAATGAAAAACTGTTTTTT	CATQGSHNEKLFF